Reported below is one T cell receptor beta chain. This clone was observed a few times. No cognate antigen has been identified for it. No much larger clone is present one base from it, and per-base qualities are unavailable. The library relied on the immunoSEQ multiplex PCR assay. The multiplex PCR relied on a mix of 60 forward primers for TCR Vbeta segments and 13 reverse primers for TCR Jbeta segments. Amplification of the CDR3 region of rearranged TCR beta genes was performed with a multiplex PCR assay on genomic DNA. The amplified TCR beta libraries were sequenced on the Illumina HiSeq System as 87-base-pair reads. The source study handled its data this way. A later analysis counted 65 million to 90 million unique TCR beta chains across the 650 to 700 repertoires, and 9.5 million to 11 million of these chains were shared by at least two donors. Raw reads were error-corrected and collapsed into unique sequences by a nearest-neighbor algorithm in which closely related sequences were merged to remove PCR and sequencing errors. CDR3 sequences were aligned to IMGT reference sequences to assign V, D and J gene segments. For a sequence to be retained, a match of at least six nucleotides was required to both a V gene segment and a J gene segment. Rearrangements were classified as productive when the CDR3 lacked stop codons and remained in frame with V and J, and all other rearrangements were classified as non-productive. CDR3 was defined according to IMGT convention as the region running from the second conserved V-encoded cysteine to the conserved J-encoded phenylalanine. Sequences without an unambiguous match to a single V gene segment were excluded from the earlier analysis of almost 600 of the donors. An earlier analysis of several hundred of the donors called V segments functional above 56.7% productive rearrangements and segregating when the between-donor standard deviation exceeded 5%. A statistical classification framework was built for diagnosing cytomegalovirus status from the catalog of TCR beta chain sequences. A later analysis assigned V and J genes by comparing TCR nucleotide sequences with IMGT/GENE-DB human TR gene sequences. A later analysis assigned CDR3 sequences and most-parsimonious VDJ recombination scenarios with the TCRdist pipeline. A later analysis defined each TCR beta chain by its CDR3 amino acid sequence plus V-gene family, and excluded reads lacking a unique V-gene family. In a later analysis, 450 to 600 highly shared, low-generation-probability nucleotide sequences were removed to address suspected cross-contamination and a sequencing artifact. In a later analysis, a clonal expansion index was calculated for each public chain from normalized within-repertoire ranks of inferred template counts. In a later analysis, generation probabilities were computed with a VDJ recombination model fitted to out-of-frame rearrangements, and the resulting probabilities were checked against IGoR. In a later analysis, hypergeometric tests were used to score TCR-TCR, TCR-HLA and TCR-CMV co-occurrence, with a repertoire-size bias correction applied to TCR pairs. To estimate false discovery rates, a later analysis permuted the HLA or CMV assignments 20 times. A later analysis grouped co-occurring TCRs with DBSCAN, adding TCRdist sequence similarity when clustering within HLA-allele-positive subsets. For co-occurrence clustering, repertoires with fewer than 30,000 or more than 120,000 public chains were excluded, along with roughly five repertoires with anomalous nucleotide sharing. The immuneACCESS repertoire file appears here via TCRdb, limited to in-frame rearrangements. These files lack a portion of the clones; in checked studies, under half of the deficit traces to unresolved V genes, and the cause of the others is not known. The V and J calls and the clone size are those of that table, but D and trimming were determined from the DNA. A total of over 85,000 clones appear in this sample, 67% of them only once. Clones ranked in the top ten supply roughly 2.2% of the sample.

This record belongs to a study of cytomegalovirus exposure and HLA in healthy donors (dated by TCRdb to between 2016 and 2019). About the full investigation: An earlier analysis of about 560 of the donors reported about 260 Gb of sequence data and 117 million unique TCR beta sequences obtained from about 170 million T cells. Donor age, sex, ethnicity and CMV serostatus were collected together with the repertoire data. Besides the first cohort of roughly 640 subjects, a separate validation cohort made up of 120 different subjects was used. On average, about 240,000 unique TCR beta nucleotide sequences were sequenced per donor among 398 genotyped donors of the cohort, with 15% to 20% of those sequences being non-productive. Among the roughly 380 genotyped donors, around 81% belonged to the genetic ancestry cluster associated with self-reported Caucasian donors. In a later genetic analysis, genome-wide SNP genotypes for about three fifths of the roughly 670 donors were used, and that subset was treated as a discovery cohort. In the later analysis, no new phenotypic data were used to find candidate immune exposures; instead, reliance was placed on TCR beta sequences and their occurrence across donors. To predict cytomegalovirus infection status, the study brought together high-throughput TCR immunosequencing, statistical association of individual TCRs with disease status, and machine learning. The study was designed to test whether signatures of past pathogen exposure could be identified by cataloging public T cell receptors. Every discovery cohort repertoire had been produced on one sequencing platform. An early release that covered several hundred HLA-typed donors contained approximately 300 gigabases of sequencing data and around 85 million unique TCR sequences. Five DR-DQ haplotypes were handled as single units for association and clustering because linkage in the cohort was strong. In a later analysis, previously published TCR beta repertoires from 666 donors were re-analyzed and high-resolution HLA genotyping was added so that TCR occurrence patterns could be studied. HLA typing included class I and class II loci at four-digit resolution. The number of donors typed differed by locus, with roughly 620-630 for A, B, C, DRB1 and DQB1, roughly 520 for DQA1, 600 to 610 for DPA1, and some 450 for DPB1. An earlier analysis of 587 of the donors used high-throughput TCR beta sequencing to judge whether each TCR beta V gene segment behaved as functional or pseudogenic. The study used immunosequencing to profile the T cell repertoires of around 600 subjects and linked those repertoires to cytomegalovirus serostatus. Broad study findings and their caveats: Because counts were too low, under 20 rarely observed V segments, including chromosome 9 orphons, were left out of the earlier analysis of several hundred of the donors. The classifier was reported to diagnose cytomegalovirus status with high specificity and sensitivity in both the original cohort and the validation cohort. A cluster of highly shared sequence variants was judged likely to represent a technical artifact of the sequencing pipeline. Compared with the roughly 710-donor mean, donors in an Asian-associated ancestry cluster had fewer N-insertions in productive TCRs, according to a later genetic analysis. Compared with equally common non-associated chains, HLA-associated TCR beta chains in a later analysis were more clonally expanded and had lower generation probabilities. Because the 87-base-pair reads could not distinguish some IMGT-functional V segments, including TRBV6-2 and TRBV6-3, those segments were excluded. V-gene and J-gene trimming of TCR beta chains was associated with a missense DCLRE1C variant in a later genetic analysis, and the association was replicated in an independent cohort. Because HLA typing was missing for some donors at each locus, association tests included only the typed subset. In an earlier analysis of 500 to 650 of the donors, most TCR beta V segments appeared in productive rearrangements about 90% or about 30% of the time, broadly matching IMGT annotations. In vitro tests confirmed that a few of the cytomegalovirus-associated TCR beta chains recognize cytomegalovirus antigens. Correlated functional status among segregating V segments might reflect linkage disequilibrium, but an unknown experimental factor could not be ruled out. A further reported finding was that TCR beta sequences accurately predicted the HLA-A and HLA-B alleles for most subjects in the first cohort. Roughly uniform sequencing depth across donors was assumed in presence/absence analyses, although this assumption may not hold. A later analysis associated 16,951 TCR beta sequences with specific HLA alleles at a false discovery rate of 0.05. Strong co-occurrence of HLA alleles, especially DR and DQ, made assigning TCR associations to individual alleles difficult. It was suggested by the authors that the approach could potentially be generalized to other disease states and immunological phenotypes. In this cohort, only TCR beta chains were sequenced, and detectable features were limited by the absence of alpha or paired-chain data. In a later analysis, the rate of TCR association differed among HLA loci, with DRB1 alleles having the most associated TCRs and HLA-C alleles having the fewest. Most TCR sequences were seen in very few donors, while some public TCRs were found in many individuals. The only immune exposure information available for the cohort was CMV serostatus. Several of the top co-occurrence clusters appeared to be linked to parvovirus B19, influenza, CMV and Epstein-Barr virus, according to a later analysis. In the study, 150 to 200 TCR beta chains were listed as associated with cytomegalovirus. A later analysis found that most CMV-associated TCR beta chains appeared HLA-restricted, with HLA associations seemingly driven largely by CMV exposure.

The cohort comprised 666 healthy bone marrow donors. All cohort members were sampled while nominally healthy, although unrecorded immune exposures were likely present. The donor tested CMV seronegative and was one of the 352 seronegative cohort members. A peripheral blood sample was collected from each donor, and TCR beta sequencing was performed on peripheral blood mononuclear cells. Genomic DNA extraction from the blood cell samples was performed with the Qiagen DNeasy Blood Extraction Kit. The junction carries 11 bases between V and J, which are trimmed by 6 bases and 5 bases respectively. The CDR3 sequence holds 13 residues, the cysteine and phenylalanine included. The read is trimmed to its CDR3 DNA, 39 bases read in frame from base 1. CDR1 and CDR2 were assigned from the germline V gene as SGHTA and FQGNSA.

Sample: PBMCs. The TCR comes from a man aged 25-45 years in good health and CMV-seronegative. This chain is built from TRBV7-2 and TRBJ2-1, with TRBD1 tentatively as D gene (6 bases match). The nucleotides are TGTGCCAGCAGAACAGGGAGAAACAATGAGCAGTTCTTC. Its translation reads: CASRTGRNNEQFF. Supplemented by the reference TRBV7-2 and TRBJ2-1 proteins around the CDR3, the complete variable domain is GAGVSQSPSNKVTEKGKDVELRCDPISGHTALYWYRQSLGQGLEFLIYFQGNSAPDKSGLPSDRFSAERTGGSVSTLTIQRTQQEDSAVYLCASRTGRNNEQFFGPGTRLTVL.